What follows describes a single TCR beta chain. The clone's antigen remains unknown. Base qualities are not recorded, but no much larger clone differs from it by a single base. The TCR beta CDR3 regions were amplified from RNA transcripts. The TCR CDR3 was subjected to a first round of RT-PCR using the HTBI primer set and the Qiagen OneStep RT-PCR kit. Libraries were constructed in a second round of multiplex PCR, after which size selection and purification were performed. The libraries were sequenced on an Illumina HiSeq2000 using paired-end 100 bp reads. Regarding the original processing steps: SOAPnuke was used to process the raw data, with reads discarded if the reads contained adapters or uncalled bases, had a mean Phred below 15, or lacked an exact constant-primer or identifier match. High-quality paired reads were merged using COPE v1.2.5, and each unique nucleotide sequence was defined as a clonotype. MiTCR v1.1 was used to align the clonotypes against IMGT TRBV, TRBD and TRBJ reference segments. The analysis was restricted to V-J combinations with a frequency above 0.0001, which together covered roughly 99% of the repertoires. The TCS score was defined as the ratio of F50 (clonal expansion) to E x V (chaos), calculated using BLOSUM62-based TCRdist between CDR3 peptides within each V-J. Welch's t-statistics and random forest reduced roughly 540 V-J features to 10 to 15, which were used in a naive Bayes classifier (R e1071). TCRdb took the public reads, trimmed them with fastp at Q25, ran MiXCR for clone calling and kept in-frame beta chains. Entries are consolidated by CDR3 protein sequence, retaining the most common genes and DNA. It is TCRdb's table, rather than the study itself, that gives the V and J calls and clone size. Here the sample has roughly 700,000 distinct CDR3 sequences; around 15% occur a single time. 10% to 13% of the sample belongs to the ten largest clones.

The data originate from a study of T cells in Graves' hyperthyroidism and ophthalmopathy (dated 2019 in TCRdb). Looking at the study overall: Peripheral blood was collected at initial diagnosis, before any treatment. Following sampling, methimazole starting at 30 mg daily was given to hyperthyroidism patients, and high-dose intravenous methylprednisolone was given to ophthalmopathy patients. Thyroid tissue and blood T-cell repertoires from about six Graves' hyperthyroidism patients were also compared in the study. According to the paper, TCR Vbeta CDR3 sequencing was carried out on some 130 peripheral blood samples, which came from 40 to 45 ophthalmopathy, around 74 hyperthyroidism and about 17 progressor patients. The approximately 97 discovery patients were randomly divided into training and test sets at a 7:3 ratio. A discovery cohort of 95 to 100 patients, approximately 45 with Graves' ophthalmopathy and fewer than 65 with stable Graves' hyperthyroidism, was used to find distinguishing TCR V-J signatures. Prospective prediction of ophthalmopathy was tested in an independent validation cohort consisting of under 20 hyperthyroidism patients and some 15 patients who later progressed to ophthalmopathy. Summary of the overall study and its limitations: In validation, progression to ophthalmopathy was predicted by the model with nearly 71% sensitivity and approximately 78% specificity, a median of 6.5 months before onset. Most expanded thyroid clonotypes (frequency above 0.001) were also found in blood, which suggests that blood repertoires may mirror thyroid immune responses. No statistical method was used to fix the sample size in advance, and group allocation was not hidden from the investigators. A model built on a 13 V-J signature distinguished ophthalmopathy from stable hyperthyroidism, reaching around 90% sensitivity and 81.08% specificity in cross-validation and 80%/75% in testing.

Graves' hyperthyroidism was defined as stable when no progression to ophthalmopathy occurred over 18 months of follow-up. The hyperthyroidism patients were between 18 and 65 years old and newly diagnosed, with a disease duration of less than 2 months. Any patient with an uncontrolled infection, another autoimmune disease, pregnancy or lactation was excluded. Diagnoses were based on clinical symptoms, serum thyroxine and TRAb, thyroid ultrasound and orbital computed tomography. PBMCs were separated from under 11 ml of fresh peripheral blood using Ficoll-Paque density gradient centrifugation. Trizol reagent was used to extract total RNA, and RNA quality was then checked on an Agilent 2100 Bioanalyzer. The sequence was collected from a woman under 30 with Graves' hyperthyroidism. Specimen: blood.

The CDR3 region reads CASSLASRFNEKLFF. Here is the DNA: TGTGCCAGCAGCTTAGCCTCCCGCTTTAATGAAAAACTGTTTTTT. The chain couples TRBV7-8 to TRBJ1-4, with the D gene uncertain. According to the germline V gene, CDR1 reads SGHVS and CDR2 reads FQNEAQ. V loses 0 bases, J loses 4 bases, and the germline ends lie 9 bases apart. The CDR3 has 15 amino acids, counting the end cysteine and phenylalanine. The sequence is cut down to CDR3 DNA, 45 bases in frame from base 1.